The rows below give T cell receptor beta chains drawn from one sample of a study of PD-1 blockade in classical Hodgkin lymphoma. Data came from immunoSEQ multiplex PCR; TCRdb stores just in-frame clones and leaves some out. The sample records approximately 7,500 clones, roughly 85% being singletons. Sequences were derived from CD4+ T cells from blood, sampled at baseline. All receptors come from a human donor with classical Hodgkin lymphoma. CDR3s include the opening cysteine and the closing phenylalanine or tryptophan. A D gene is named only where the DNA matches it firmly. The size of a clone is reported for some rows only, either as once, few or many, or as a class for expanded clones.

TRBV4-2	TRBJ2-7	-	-	CASSQEEAADTPHSYEQYF	TGTGCCAGCAGCCAAGAGGAGGCGGCGGATACCCCGCACTCCTACGAGCAGTACTTC
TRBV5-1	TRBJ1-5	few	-	CASSGEGGQPQHF	TGCGCCAGCAGCGGGGAGGGTGGACAGCCCCAGCATTTT
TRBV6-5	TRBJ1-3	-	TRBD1	CASSPPGQDGNTIYF	TGTGCCAGCAGCCCTCCTGGACAGGATGGAAACACCATATATTTT
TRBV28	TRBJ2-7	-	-	CASLRAYEQYF	TGTGCCAGTCTAAGGGCATACGAGCAGTACTTC
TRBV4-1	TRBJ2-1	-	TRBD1	CASTRQGASQLYNEQFF	TGCGCCAGCACCAGACAGGGGGCCTCTCAACTCTACAATGAGCAGTTCTTC
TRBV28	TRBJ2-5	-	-	CATDGGFVETQYF	TGTGCCACGGACGGTGGGTTCGTAGAGACCCAGTACTTC
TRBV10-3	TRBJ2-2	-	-	CAISESVQDSIFGGELFF	TGTGCCATCAGTGAGTCGGTGCAGGACTCCATTTTCGGCGGGGAGCTGTTTTTT
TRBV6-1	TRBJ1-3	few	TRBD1	CASSGGAGSGNTIYF	TGTGCCAGCTCAGGGGGCGCGGGCTCTGGAAACACCATATATTTT
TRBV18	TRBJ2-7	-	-	CASSPAGFGNEQYF	TGTGCCAGCTCACCAGCTGGGTTCGGGAACGAGCAGTACTTC
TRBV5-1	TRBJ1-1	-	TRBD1	CASSLNPGTGGLNTEAFF	TGCGCCAGCAGCCTAAACCCCGGGACAGGGGGCTTGAACACTGAAGCTTTCTTT
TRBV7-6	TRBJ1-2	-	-	CASSLAGRVGGYTF	TGTGCCAGCAGCTTAGCGGGCAGGGTAGGGGGCTACACCTTC
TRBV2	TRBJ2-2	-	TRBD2	CASSESSGRALAGELFF	TGTGCCAGCAGTGAAAGTAGCGGGAGGGCCCTGGCCGGGGAGCTGTTTTTT
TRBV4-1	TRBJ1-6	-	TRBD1	CASSQTQGDDSYNSPLHF	TGCGCCAGCAGCCAAACACAGGGGGACGACTCCTATAATTCACCCCTCCACTTT
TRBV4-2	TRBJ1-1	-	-	CASTQGLTGTEAFF	TGTGCCAGCACCCAAGGCCTTACAGGCACTGAAGCTTTCTTT
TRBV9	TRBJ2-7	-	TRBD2	CASSSGGAYEQYF	TGTGCCAGCTCTTCGGGGGGTGCCTACGAGCAGTACTTC
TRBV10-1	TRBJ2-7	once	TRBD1	CASNNGQGHEQYF	TGCGCCAGCAATAACGGACAGGGCCACGAGCAGTACTTC
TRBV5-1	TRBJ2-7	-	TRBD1	CASSKDRVAYEQYF	TGCGCCAGCAGCAAGGACAGGGTGGCCTACGAGCAGTACTTC
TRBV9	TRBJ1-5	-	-	CASSVGNIQGRNQPQHF	TGTGCCAGCAGCGTTGGGAATATACAGGGAAGGAATCAGCCCCAGCATTTT
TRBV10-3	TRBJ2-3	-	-	CASQVEGTSTDTQYF	TGTGCCAGTCAGGTAGAGGGGACGTCCACAGATACGCAGTATTTT
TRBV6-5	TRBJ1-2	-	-	CASSSAGSFYGYTF	TGTGCCAGCAGTTCAGCAGGTTCCTTCTATGGCTACACCTTC
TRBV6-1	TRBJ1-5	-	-	CASSGTGNQPQHF	TGTGCCAGCAGTGGAACAGGGAATCAGCCCCAGCATTTT
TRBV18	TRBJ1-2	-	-	CASSPPFRGGGYTF	TGTGCCAGCTCACCACCGTTCAGGGGAGGCGGCTACACCTTC
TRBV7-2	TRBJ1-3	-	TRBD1	CASSRYRGLGNTIYF	TGTGCCAGCAGCCGTTACAGGGGGCTGGGAAACACCATATATTTT
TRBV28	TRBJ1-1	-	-	CASRTNTEAFF	TGTGCCAGCAGGACGAACACTGAAGCTTTCTTT